The next 17 T cell receptor beta chains were all read from a single sample in a study of blood T cells in healthy people across ages. The authors ran a second PCR of roughly 6 to 12 cycles using a sample-barcoded 5' primer and a J-beta primer mix. Each CDR3 protein is one row after TCRdb ran MiXCR on the 5' RACE reads. The sample holds more than 650,000 distinct CDR3 sequences, roughly 50% seen once. Sequencing used blood. The receptor source for this set is a man at least 80 years old in good health.

There are a few counts of this clonotype. This chain joins TRBV29-1 and TRBJ1-1; perhaps TRBD1 as D (5 bases). V was shortened by 4 bases and J by 2 bases, with 14 bases between the two germline ends. This CDR3 comprises 14 residues. CDR1 SQVTM and CDR2 ANQGSEA come from the germline V gene. CDR3 in DNA: TGCAGCGTTGTTGGGCGACAGACTAACACTGAAGCTTTCTTT. This translates into CSVVGRQTNTEAFF. The full variable domain, its missing parts supplied by reference TRBV29-1 and TRBJ1-1, is SAVISQKPSRDICQRGTSLTIQCQVDSQVTMMFWYRQQPGQSLTLIATANQGSEATYESGFVIDKFPISRPNLTFSTLTVSNMSPEDSSIYLCSVVGRQTNTEAFFGQGTRLTVV.

This clonotype was recorded once. Written as DNA, the CDR3 is TGTGCCAGCAGCAAACCGGCCCGGGGGTTCTTC. This sequence encodes CASSKPARGFF. The chain combines TRBV21-1 with TRBJ2-1; whether TRBD1, the table's D call, matches the DNA was not checked. TRBV21-1 is annotated as a pseudogene. This CDR3 is 11 amino acids long.

CDR3 protein: CASVGSGMKKLFF. The DNA for the CDR3 is TGTGCCAGCGTTGGCAGTGGGATGAAGAAACTGTTTTTT. J is TRBJ1-4 and V is TRBV2; D gene unclear. Per germline, CDR1 SNHLY and CDR2 FYNNEI. The length of the CDR3 is 13 residues. The V and J ends lost 8 bases and 11 bases respectively, with 18 bases between them. Full variable domain (rest looked up from reference TRBV2 and TRBJ1-4): EPEVTQTPSHQVTQMGQEVILRCVPISNHLYFYWYRQILGQKVEFLVSFYNNEISEKSEIFDDQFSVERPDGSNFTLKIRSTKLEDSAMYFCASVGSGMKKLFFGSGTQLSVL.

The chain joins TRBV7-8 to TRBJ1-1; D remains ambiguous. Trimming left V 0 bases short and J 2 bases short, with 13 bases between. The germline V gene encodes CDR1 SGHVS and CDR2 FQNEAQ. This CDR3 contains 16 residues. The DNA for the CDR3 is TGTGCCAGCAGCTTAGCGCACGGGCGGGTTAACACTGAAGCTTTCTTT. Encoded protein: CASSLAHGRVNTEAFF.

The chain has TRBV9 and TRBJ2-1; 11 bases match TRBD2. CDR3 size: 19 residues. V gave up 0 bases and J gave up 1 base; unmatched junction bases: 9. The germline V gene has CDR1 SGDLS and CDR2 YYNGEE. In DNA form, the CDR3 reads TGTGCCAGCAGCGTAGCTACGTTGACTAGCGGGGATTCCTACAATGAGCAGTTCTTC. It yields the protein CASSVATLTSGDSYNEQFF.

The chain has TRBV5-4 and TRBJ1-2; no clear D gene. V was pared by 6 bases and J by 1 base, with 7 bases between. From germline, CDR1 is SGHNT and CDR2 YYREEE (reference sequence). CDR3 size: 12 residues. The CDR3 coding sequence is TGTGCCAGCACTCTCGATAACTATGGCTACACCTTC. Translating it yields CASTLDNYGYTF.

V usage is TRBV29-1 and J usage is TRBJ1-4; D gene uncertain. Germline loops: CDR1 SQVTM, CDR2 ANQGSEA. The length of the CDR3 is 12 residues. V was cut by 7 bases and J by 4 bases, with 10 bases left in between. DNA for the CDR3: TGCAGCGGAGGCCGGGTTAATGAAAAACTGTTTTTT. Its translation is CSGGRVNEKLFF.

This clonotype was picked up a small number of times. This chain joins TRBV2 and TRBJ1-6, with D maybe TRBD1 (6 bases). The CDR3 runs to 14 residues. Trimming removed 7 bases at V and 8 bases at J, with 15 bases between. The germline gives CDR1 SNHLY, CDR2 FYNNEI. The CDR3 sequence is CASTGTNGDSPLHF. CDR3 DNA: TGTGCCAGCACCGGGACAAACGGGGATTCACCCCTCCACTTT.

This clonotype has more than one count but fewer than ten. The V and J genes are TRBV7-6 and TRBJ1-5; a possible D gene is TRBD1 (5 bases). The CDR3 contains 14 residues. CDR1 and CDR2 from the germline V gene are SGHVS and FNYEAQ. V was shortened by 2 bases and J by 4 bases, with 9 bases between the two germline ends. CDR3 residues: CASSLRQGNQPQHF. CDR3 bases: TGTGCCAGCAGCTTAAGGCAGGGAAATCAGCCCCAGCATTTT.

The CDR3 reads CASSQVGQHRYAYF. The DNA for the CDR3 is TGTGCCAGCAGCCAAGTGGGGCAGCACAGATACGCGTATTTT. The chain combines TRBV3-1 with TRBJ2-3; tentative D call: TRBD1 (5 bases). CDR1 and CDR2 (germline): LGHDT, YNNKEL (reference sequence). The CDR3 is 14 amino acids. Trimming removed 1 base at V and 14 bases at J, with 19 bases between.

The chain is built from TRBV20-1 and TRBJ2-3; D assignment may be TRBD1 or TRBD2 (5 bases each). V lost 6 bases to trimming and J lost 3 bases, with 19 bases between them. CDR3 length: 15 residues. Per the germline V gene, CDR1 is DFQATT and CDR2 is SNEGSKA (reference sequence). CDR3 in DNA: TGCAGTGCCCCCCCCGTGGGACCTGGGACAGATACGCAGTATTTT. This gives the protein CSAPPVGPGTDTQYF.

The V gene is TRBV5-1, the J gene TRBJ2-1; no definite D call. Germline V gene data show CDR1 as SGHRS and CDR2 as YFSETQ. Trimming pared 0 bases from V and 3 bases from J, leaving 10 bases between. The CDR3 sequence is 15 residues long. As DNA, the CDR3 is TGCGCCAGCAGCTTGGATCCGGCCGTCTACAATGAGCAGTTCTTC. It yields the protein CASSLDPAVYNEQFF.

The genes are TRBV7-9 and TRBJ2-4, with D perhaps matching TRBD1 or TRBD2 (5 bases each). The CDR3 runs to 13 residues. Deletions cut 3 bases from V and 6 bases from J, with 9 bases between. The germline CDR1 and CDR2 sequences are SEHNR and FQNEAQ (reference sequence). CDR3: CASSLSGTNIQYF. The CDR3 DNA reads as TGTGCCAGCAGCTTGAGTGGGACAAACATTCAGTACTTC.

This clonotype was seen only a few times. The gene calls are TRBV20-1 and TRBJ2-1; 11 nucleotides align to TRBD2. J was trimmed by 3 bases and V by 5 bases; bases with no gene match: 9. The germline gives CDR1 DFQATT, CDR2 SNEGSKA (reference sequence). The CDR3 is made up of 16 amino acids. CDR3 amino acids: CSACRQLAGDYNEQFF. In DNA, the CDR3 is TGCAGTGCTTGTAGGCAACTAGCGGGAGACTACAATGAGCAGTTCTTC.

The chain employs TRBV13 and TRBJ1-3; D remains ambiguous. Trimming left V 1 base short and J 2 bases short, with 12 bases between. The CDR3 has 16 amino acids. Germline assignment: CDR1 PRHDT and CDR2 FYEKMQ (reference sequence). CDR3 region: CASSLAARRPGNTIYF. The CDR3, as DNA: TGTGCCAGCAGCTTAGCGGCAAGGAGGCCTGGAAACACCATATATTTT.

The rearrangement joins TRBV9 to TRBJ2-3; 9 nucleotides align to TRBD2. In germline, CDR1 is SGDLS, CDR2 YYNGEE. With 2 bases clipped from V and 14 bases from J, the junction kept 27 bases outside the gene matches. The CDR3 consists of 19 residues. The CDR3 bases are TGTGCCAGCAGCGTGGCAGGTAGGCTAGCGGGGTCGACGGGGAGATACGCGTATTTT. Protein sequence: CASSVAGRLAGSTGRYAYF. Full variable domain (rest looked up from reference TRBV9 and TRBJ2-3): DSGVTQTPKHLITATGQRVTLRCSPRSGDLSVYWYQQSLDQGLQFLIQYYNGEERAKGNILERFSAQQFPDLHSELNLSSLELGDSALYFCASSVAGRLAGSTGRYAYFGPGTRLTVL.

This clonotype has just a few counts. The chain joins TRBV28 to TRBJ1-2; D is ambiguous. The CDR3 loop spans 14 amino acids. V lost 2 bases, J lost 8 bases, and 15 bases lay in between. Germline V gives CDR1 MDHEN, CDR2 SYDVKM. The CDR3 region has the DNA TGTGCCAGCAGTTTAAGCAGCCGGCTCGAGGGCTACACCTTC. It is translated as CASSLSSRLEGYTF.